The 9 T cell receptor beta chains in this list originate from one sample, sequenced in a study of memory CD8 T cells in hepatitis C reinfection (dated by TCRdb to about 2017). The library was generated by the immunoSEQ multiplex PCR assay. TCRdb limited this immuneACCESS table to in-frame rearrangements with V and J called. A share of clones is missing; checked studies link under half to unresolved V genes, and the rest is unexplained. In all, the sample holds approximately 46,000 clones, and roughly 89% of those were seen once. Around 0.78% of the sample comes from the top ten. The time point label of this sample denotes: late/post reinfection, 12 to 24 weeks after detection. Sorted cells were sequenced directly ex vivo, with no in vitro expansion before TCR sequencing. Sequenced input: naive CD8+ T cells sorted from blood. The label giving this sample's cell subset or site can be read as: total naive CD8+CD45RO- T cells. The receptors were sampled from a man between 18 and 35 years old with hepatitis C virus infection.

The J gene is TRBJ2-7, the V gene TRBV5-1; D not certain. Germline lookup yields CDR1 SGHRS and CDR2 YFSETQ. This CDR3 region has 14 residues. Trimming shortened V by 1 base and J by 3 bases, and 11 bases separated the two germline ends. CDR3 protein: CASSLNGYSYEQYF. In nucleotides, the CDR3 is TGCGCCAGCAGCTTGAATGGCTACAGCTACGAGCAGTACTTC.

The chain carries TRBV19 and TRBJ2-7; a possible D gene is TRBD1 (6 bases). Germline V gene lookup returns CDR1 LNHDA and CDR2 SQIVND (reference sequence). The CDR3 has 14 amino acids. V was trimmed by 4 bases and J by 7 bases, leaving 17 bases between them. Here the CDR3 DNA reads TGTGCCAGTAGTAGTGGGGACAACTTGTGGGAGCAGTACTTC. It encodes CASSSGDNLWEQYF.

V gene TRBV14 combines with J gene TRBJ2-2; D is perhaps TRBD1 (5 bases). Germline-derived CDR1 and CDR2 are SGHDN and FVKESK. V lost 3 bases and J lost 4, with 12 bases in between. The CDR3 runs to 15 residues. The CDR3 spells CASSQLQGFTGELFF. CDR3 DNA sequence: TGTGCCAGCAGCCAGTTGCAGGGATTCACCGGGGAGCTGTTTTTT.

The chain links TRBV7-9 to TRBJ2-2; 8 bases match TRBD2. The CDR3 length is 17 residues. Germline V gene lookup returns CDR1 SEHNR and CDR2 FQNEAQ (reference sequence). The trim removed 3 bases at V and 2 bases at J, leaving 8 bases unmatched. The CDR3 is CASSFETSGGNTGELFF. The CDR3 DNA reads TGTGCCAGCAGCTTCGAAACTAGCGGAGGTAACACCGGGGAGCTGTTTTTT.

The chain links TRBV29-1 to TRBJ1-2; 7 bases are a match to TRBD1. In germline, CDR1 is SQVTM, CDR2 ANQGSEA. This CDR3 comprises 13 residues. V was pared by 2 bases and J by 7 bases, with 7 bases of the junction left unmatched. The CDR3 nucleotides read TGCAGCGTTGAATCGGGACAGATTGGTGGCTACACCTTC. Protein product: CSVESGQIGGYTF.

The rearrangement uses TRBV10-2 and TRBJ1-6; no clear D gene. The germline V gene has CDR1 WSHSY and CDR2 SAAADI. The CDR3 has 12 residues. V was pared by 2 bases and J by 10 bases, with 6 bases between. This CDR3 reads CASSEAESPLHF. The CDR3 bases are TGCGCCAGCAGTGAGGCCGAGTCACCCCTCCACTTT.

This clone showed up just once. The chain links TRBV5-5 to TRBJ2-5, with 7 nucleotides matching TRBD1. V shed 3 bases and J 0 bases; nucleotides not matched to a gene: 5. Germline V gene lookup returns CDR1 SGHKS and CDR2 YYEKEE (reference sequence). The length of the CDR3 is 15 residues. This CDR3 reads CASSSTGADQETQYF. CDR3 nucleotide sequence: TGTGCCAGCAGCTCAACAGGGGCGGACCAAGAGACCCAGTACTTC.

The CDR3 coding sequence is TGTGCCAGCAGTTTCCTGGGGACAGGGAAAGGACAGCATTTT. It yields the protein CASSFLGTGKGQHF. The chain employs TRBV28 and TRBJ1-5; 9 nucleotides align to TRBD1. Germline CDR1 MDHEN, CDR2 SYDVKM. J was trimmed by 13 bases and V by 3 bases; bases with no gene match: 10. This CDR3 region has 14 residues. Full variable domain (outside the CDR3, taken from reference TRBV28 and TRBJ1-5): DVKVTQSSRYLVKRTGEKVFLECVQDMDHENMFWYRQDPGLGLRLIYFSYDVKMKEKGDIPEGYSVSREKKERFSLILESASTNQTSMYLCASSFLGTGKGQHFGDGTRLSIL.

The table lists this clone with a count of one. This chain connects TRBV5-1 to TRBJ2-1; 7 positions match TRBD2. From germline, CDR1 is SGHRS and CDR2 YFSETQ. V lost 0 bases to trimming and J lost 4 bases; unmatched junction nucleotides: 10. CDR3 length: 17 residues. For the CDR3, the DNA is TGCGCCAGCAGCTTGGGTCGGAGTGGCGGGAGATACAATGAGCAGTTCTTC. This translates into CASSLGRSGGRYNEQFF.